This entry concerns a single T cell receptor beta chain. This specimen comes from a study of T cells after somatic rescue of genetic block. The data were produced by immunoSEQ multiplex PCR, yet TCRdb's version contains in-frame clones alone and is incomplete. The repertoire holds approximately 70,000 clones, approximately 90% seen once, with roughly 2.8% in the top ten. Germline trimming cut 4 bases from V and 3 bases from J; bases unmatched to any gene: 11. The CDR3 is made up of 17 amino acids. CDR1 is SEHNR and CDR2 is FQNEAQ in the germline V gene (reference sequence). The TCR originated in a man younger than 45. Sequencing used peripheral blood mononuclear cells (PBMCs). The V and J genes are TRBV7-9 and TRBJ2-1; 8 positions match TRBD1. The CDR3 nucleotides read TGTGCCAGCAGCTCCCAGGCAGGGGGCTTACACTACAATGAGCAGTTCTTC. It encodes CASSSQAGGLHYNEQFF.